This T cell receptor beta chain comes out of a study of T cell repertoires in cytomegalovirus infection. This CDR3 spans 14 amino acids. CDR1 and CDR2 from the germline V gene are SEHNR and FQNEAQ (reference sequence). The V and J ends lost 1 base and 5 bases respectively, with 6 bases between them. MiXCR, run by TCRdb on the reads, gives a single entry per CDR3 protein. The sample records 150,000 to 200,000 distinct CDR3 sequences, about 15% being singletons. This TCR came from a human donor in good health (CMV status not recorded). Some clones in this sample may be carry-over from other donors' samples. Material for sequencing was PBMCs. The V and J genes are TRBV7-9 and TRBJ1-6; D ambiguous. This CDR3 reads CASSLVQNNSPLHF. The CDR3 coding sequence is TGTGCCAGCAGCTTAGTCCAGAATAATTCACCCCTCCACTTT. The full variable domain, its missing parts supplied by reference TRBV7-9 and TRBJ1-6, is DTGVSQNPRHKITKRGQNVTFRCDPISEHNRLYWYRQTLGQGPEFLTYFQNEAQLEKSRLLSDRFSAERPKGSFSTLEIQRTEQGDSAMYLCASSLVQNNSPLHFGNGTRLTVT.